This T cell receptor beta chain was obtained from a study of CD8 T cells in Susac syndrome. V lost 10 bases, J lost 0 bases, and 13 bases lay in between. Germline loops: CDR1 MNHEY, CDR2 SMNVEV (reference sequence). The CDR3 is made up of 14 amino acids. Reverse transcription of 0.5 to 1 ug RNA used random hexamers. TCRdb itself ran the immunoSEQ multiplex PCR reads through MiXCR, one entry per CDR3 protein. Of approximately 100,000 distinct CDR3 sequences in the sample, roughly 90% were seen once. Sequences were obtained from CD8+ T cells from PBMCs. The J gene is TRBJ1-5, the V gene TRBV27, with D possibly matching TRBD1 (6 bases). The receptor was isolated from a human donor in good health. CDR3 sequence: CANNRVYSNQPQHF. The CDR3, as DNA: TGTGCCAACAACAGGGTTTATAGCAATCAGCCCCAGCATTTT.